These 31 T cell receptor beta chains were all obtained from the same sample, sequenced in a study of tumor-infiltrating lymphocytes in primary liver carcinoma. Synthesis of TCR beta cDNA was carried out from 500 ng total RNA with a constant-region primer. TCR beta libraries came from three nested multiplex PCR rounds using slightly modified ARM-PCR. It was with TRBV1-TRBV30 forward primers and a C-beta reverse primer that the first two PCR rounds were run, at roughly 10 cycles each. TCRdb itself ran the multiplex PCR reads through MiXCR, one entry per CDR3 protein. The data contain more than 50,000 distinct CDR3 sequences, around three quarters of them seen just once; the ten biggest clones take up about a quarter. Starting material for RNA and DNA co-extraction consisted of about 17-32 mg of unsorted bulk tissue. The specimen sequenced was liver tumor tissue from sampling region 2. Subset denoted: tumor region T2, inferior pole. Receptors originate from a man aged 40-49 years with primary liver carcinoma and hepatitis B virus infection.

Worth noting for this clonotype: Just one base apart from a much larger clone, this may be a read error. The chain is built from TRBV19 and TRBJ2-1; tentatively, D is TRBD1 or TRBD2 (5 bases each). The germline V gene encodes CDR1 LNHDA and CDR2 SQIVND (reference sequence). Between the trimmed V and J ends, which lost 3 bases and 4 bases, there was a span of 19 bases. The CDR3 covers 17 residues. The CDR3 sequence: CASSIWWARGEYNEQFF. The CDR3 bases are TGTGCCAGTAGTATCTGGTGGGCTAGGGGAGAATACAATGAGCAGTTCTTC.

The chain uses TRBV6-6 and TRBJ1-6; D is perhaps TRBD1 (5 bases). This CDR3 contains 16 residues. Trimming pared 6 bases from V and 18 bases from J, leaving 30 bases between. Germline CDR1 and CDR2: MNHNY and SVGAGI (reference sequence). CDR3 in amino acids: CASRPPERGENSAPHF. The CDR3 coding sequence is TGTGCCAGCAGACCACCGGAGAGGGGAGAAAATTCAGCCCCCCACTTT.

The rearrangement links TRBV4-2 to TRBJ2-1; TRBD2 is a possible D gene (8 bases). The CDR3 has 18 amino acids. The germline V gene has CDR1 LGHNA and CDR2 YNFKEQ. Trimming cost V 0 bases and J 16 bases, with 31 bases left between them. The CDR3 DNA reads as TGTGCCAGCAGCCAAGAGGACAGGTACGCTGGCCTAGCGGGCCGTCACTTCTTC. Encoded protein: CASSQEDRYAGLAGRHFF.

As concerns this clonotype: The junction and the germline gene differ at one end; a read error may be behind it. The rearrangement uses TRBV4-1 and TRBJ1-6; no firm D call. The CDR3 is 15 amino acids. Germline loops: CDR1 MGHRA, CDR2 YSYEKL. CDR3 bases: TGCGCCAGCAGCCAAGACCTCCCCTATAACTCACCCCTCCACTTT. Its protein product is CASSQDLPYNSPLHF.

This clonotype was detected many times. V usage is TRBV21-1 and J usage is TRBJ1-4. TRBV21-1 is tagged as a pseudogene. The CDR3 loop spans 13 amino acids. CDR3 loop: CASSKETLEKLFF. The DNA for the CDR3 is TGTGCCAGCAGCAAAGAAACCTTAGAAAAACTGTTTTTT.

This clonotype turned up a few times. The chain is built from TRBV11-2 and TRBJ1-1; possible D gene TRBD1, 6 bases. The CDR3 is 13 amino acids. Looked up from germline, CDR1 is SGHAT and CDR2 is FQNNGV. The CDR3 region has the DNA TGTGTCAGTAGTAGGAACAGGGACACTGAAGCTTTCTTT. Translated, it gives CVSSRNRDTEAFF. Variable domain in full (rest from reference TRBV11-2 and TRBJ1-1): EAGVAQSPRYKIIEKRQSVAFWCNPISGHATLYWYQQILGQGPKLLIQFQNNGVVDDSQLPKDRFSAERLKGVDSTLKIQPAKLEDSAVYLCVSSRNRDTEAFFGQGTRLTVV.

This clonotype occurred once. A clone one base away is much larger, so this may be a read error. The chain has TRBV5-1 and TRBJ2-7; 9 bases line up with TRBD1. Germline loops: CDR1 SGHRS, CDR2 YFSETQ. The junction had 7 bases not matched to a gene; V was cut back by 3 bases and J by 6 bases. This CDR3 has 14 amino acids. The CDR3 is CASSSGTGLREQYF. CDR3 DNA: TGCGCCAGCAGCTCCGGGACAGGGTTACGCGAGCAGTACTTC.

This clonotype was counted at least ten times. CDR3 nucleotides: TGTGCCAGCAGTAACGACAGGGGAGCCTACGAGCAGTACTTC. Translating gives CASSNDRGAYEQYF. The chain links TRBV6-5 to TRBJ2-7; 8 bases map to TRBD1. Germline V gene data show CDR1 as MNHEY and CDR2 as SVGAGI. After removal of 5 bases from V and 2 bases from J, the junction contained 5 bases not matched to a gene. This CDR3 has 14 residues.

This clonotype has ten or more counts. The chain employs TRBV5-1 and TRBJ2-1; TRBD2 aligns across 11 bases. After removal of 2 bases from V and 7 bases from J, the junction contained 5 bases not matched to a gene. Looked up from germline, CDR1 is SGHRS and CDR2 is YFSETQ. This CDR3 contains 15 residues. CDR3 bases: TGCGCCAGCAGCTTTCTAGCGGGAGGAGTTAATGAGCAGTTCTTC. Encoded protein: CASSFLAGGVNEQFF.

The V gene is TRBV4-1, the J gene TRBJ1-4; D is perhaps TRBD1 (5 bases). Germline CDR1 is MGHRA and CDR2 is YSYEKL. CDR3 length equals 18 residues. The CDR3 reads CTNSQGRESRSSNEKLFF. The CDR3 region has the DNA TGCACCAACAGCCAGGGACGGGAAAGTCGCAGTTCTAATGAAAAACTGTTTTTT.

Regarding this clonotype: At one end the junction does not follow the germline gene, possibly because of a read error. The rearrangement uses TRBV11-2 and TRBJ2-7; 8 bases are shared with TRBD1. CDR1 SGHAT and CDR2 FQNNGV come from the germline V gene. The CDR3 is made up of 15 amino acids. The chain's CDR3 is CASSLGRGLTFEQYF. The CDR3, as DNA: TGTGCTAGCAGCTTAGGCAGGGGGCTTACCTTCGAACAGTACTTC.

The chain carries TRBV6-2 or TRBV6-3 and TRBJ2-3; TRBD2 aligns across 7 bases. V dropped 6 bases and J dropped 11; count of bases not matched to a gene: 11. The germline gives CDR1 MNHEY, CDR2 SVGEGT. The CDR3 consists of 13 residues. As DNA, the CDR3 is TGTGCCAGCAGCTGGGTACTAGCGAATATGCAGTATTTT. Its protein product is CASSWVLANMQYF.

In the case of this clonotype: At one of its ends the junction is not consistent with the germline gene, which may arise from a read error. The rearrangement joins TRBV20-1 to TRBJ2-1; TRBD1 might be the D (6 bases). Per the germline V gene, CDR1 is DFQATT and CDR2 is SNEGSKA (reference sequence). The CDR3 has 13 residues. The CDR3 region is CSTRGNSSNEQFF. In nucleotides, the CDR3 is TGCAGTACTAGGGGGAATAGTAGCAATGAGCAGTTCTTC.

With respect to this clonotype: The missing conserved phenylalanine or tryptophan at the end of this CDR3 makes a read error likely. This chain uses TRBV5-1 with TRBJ2-5; no reliable D call. The germline V gene encodes CDR1 SGHRS and CDR2 YFSETQ. The CDR3 has 13 residues. CDR3 sequence reads: CSGSSKQDGTQYL. The DNA of the CDR3 is TGCTCCGGCAGCTCGAAGCAAGACGGGACCCAGTACCTC.

In regard to this clonotype: The CDR3 ends on some other residue instead of the conserved phenylalanine or tryptophan, so this is likely a read error. The V call is TRBV29-1, the J call TRBJ2-3; D gene unclear. Germline-derived CDR1 and CDR2 are SQVTM and ANQGSEA. V dropped 4 bases and J dropped 11 bases, with 10 bases sitting between them. CDR3 length: 10 amino acids. The DNA of the CDR3 is TGCAGCGTTGTTCAGCATATGCAGTATTTA. It codes for CSVVQHMQYL.

This clonotype was counted at least ten times. The chain is built from TRBV6-1 and TRBJ2-5, with D unresolved. Germline V gene lookup returns CDR1 MNHNS and CDR2 SASEGT. The CDR3 runs 11 residues. Deletions cut 7 bases from V and 2 bases from J, with 5 bases between. CDR3 loop: CASTIQETQYF. The CDR3 nucleotides are TGTGCCAGCACCATACAAGAGACCCAGTACTTC.

As regards this clonotype: At one boundary the junction diverges from the germline segment, which might be a read error. The chain carries TRBV11-2 and TRBJ1-1; D is unclear. CDR3 length equals 15 residues. Germline V lookup: CDR1 SGHAT, CDR2 FQNNGV. The CDR3 nucleotides read TGTGCCAACAGCTTAGCAGGATCCCCGAACACCGAAGCTCTCTTT. Translation: CANSLAGSPNTEALF.

This chain uses TRBV6-4 with TRBJ2-2; possible D gene TRBD2, 5 bases. Germline V lookup: CDR1 MRHNA, CDR2 SNTAGT. This CDR3 is 15 amino acids long. This CDR3 is CGSSPGLADTGELFF. CDR3 nucleotides: TGTGGTAGCAGCCCCGGGCTAGCAGATACCGGGGAGCTGTTTTTT.

Many counts were recorded for this clonotype. This clone may be a read error of a much larger clone one base away. The rearrangement links TRBV13 to TRBJ2-7, with D possibly being TRBD2 (6 bases). This CDR3 contains 12 residues. CDR1 and CDR2 from the germline V gene are PRHDT and FYEKMQ (reference sequence). The CDR3 DNA follows: TGTACCAGCAGCCGCGGGGTGCGCGAGCAGTACTTC. Translated: CTSSRGVREQYF.

Of note for this clonotype: It may be a read error: a sequence one base away is much more abundant. For the CDR3, the DNA is TGTGCCTGGAGTGCCGAGAGCGGGAGACGCGCGTGGTACTTC. Encoded protein: CAWSAESGRRAWYF. The chain couples TRBV30 to TRBJ2-7, with TRBD2 matching 8 bases. With 1 base clipped from V and 12 bases from J, the junction kept 14 bases outside the gene matches. The CDR3 contains 14 residues. CDR1 and CDR2 from the germline V gene are GTSNPN and SVGIG (reference sequence).

This clonotype came up many times. The gene calls are TRBV6-1 and TRBJ1-1; D gene ambiguous. Germline CDR1 reads MNHNS; CDR2 reads SASEGT. The CDR3 is 12 residues long. The ends were cut back, 2 bases at V and 1 base at J, with 2 bases in the middle. CDR3 sequence (DNA): TGTGCCAGCAGTGAACAGAACACTGAAGCTTTCTTT. Its protein is CASSEQNTEAFF.

Worth noting for this clonotype: Its ends do not fully match the called genes, so a read error is possible. The gene calls are TRBV4-1 and TRBJ2-2; D is perhaps TRBD2 (6 bases). This CDR3 region has 15 residues. Germline values: CDR1 MGHRA, CDR2 YSYEKL. In DNA, the CDR3 is TGCGCCAGCGGAGGGGACGGGGGATACACTGGGGAGCTGTTTTTT. Encoded protein: CASGGDGGYTGELFF.

With regard to this clonotype: Germline is not matched at one junction end, which may reflect a read error. The chain carries TRBV6-1 and TRBJ2-5, with D unresolved. The CDR3 sequence is 15 residues long. Germline V gene sequence: CDR1 MNHNS, CDR2 SASEGT. This chain's CDR3 is CTSSEVRNVQETQYF. The CDR3, as DNA: TGTACCAGCAGTGAAGTACGTAACGTCCAAGAGACCCAGTACTTC.

Concerning this clonotype: This may arise from a read error, as a much more abundant clone is one base away. V and J are TRBV28 and TRBJ2-7; D is ambiguous. This CDR3 is built from 13 residues. The germline V and J ends were trimmed by 1 base and 1 base, with 5 bases remaining between them. Per the germline V gene, CDR1 is MDHEN and CDR2 is SYDVKM. The CDR3 nucleotides read TGTGCCAGCAGTTTATCCAGATCCTACGAGCAGTACTTC. This gives the protein CASSLSRSYEQYF. Looking up the rest from reference TRBV28 and TRBJ2-7 gives the full variable domain: DVKVTQSSRYLVKRTGEKVFLECVQDMDHENMFWYRQDPGLGLRLIYFSYDVKMKEKGDIPEGYSVSREKKERFSLILESASTNQTSMYLCASSLSRSYEQYFGPGTRLTVT.

To note about this clonotype: At one boundary the junction diverges from the germline segment, which might be a read error. This chain uses TRBV5-1 with TRBJ2-1, with D perhaps matching TRBD1 (5 bases). The CDR3 has 15 residues. Germline V gene lookup returns CDR1 SGHRS and CDR2 YFSETQ. The DNA of the CDR3 is TGCGCCAGCAGCCCCATTGGGGCAGTAAACAATGAGCAATTCTTC. Amino acid sequence: CASSPIGAVNNEQFF.

On this clonotype itself: The junction departs from germline at one end; a sequencing error may be responsible. The V gene is TRBV4-2, the J gene TRBJ2-7, with TRBD2 as a possible D gene (6 bases). The CDR3 runs 13 residues. Per germline, CDR1 LGHNA and CDR2 YNFKEQ. The CDR3 is CASGQESGLVLYF. CDR3 bases: TGTGCCAGCGGCCAAGAATCGGGACTCGTTCTATACTTC.

This clonotype was observed a single time. This sequence may be a read error, since a much larger clone differs from it by one base. The genes are TRBV29-1 and TRBJ2-1; 11 bases match TRBD2. Germline V gene sequence: CDR1 SQVTM, CDR2 ANQGSEA. CDR3 length equals 14 residues. The CDR3 coding sequence is TGCATCGGAGATAGCGGGAGGGCCCTCAATGGGCAGTTCTTC. Its translation: CIGDSGRALNGQFF.

This clonotype turned up a few times. The V gene is TRBV2, the J gene TRBJ2-5; perhaps TRBD1 as D (7 bases). Trimming pared 7 bases from V and 5 bases from J, leaving 11 bases between. In germline, CDR1 is SNHLY, CDR2 FYNNEI. The CDR3 extends over 12 amino acids. The chain's CDR3 is CASNPGGETQYF. CDR3 coding DNA: TGTGCCAGCAATCCAGGGGGGGAGACCCAGTACTTC.

To note about this clonotype: A read error may be the cause here, since a much bigger clone is one base away. Without the conserved terminal phenylalanine or tryptophan, this CDR3 likely stems from a read error. V is TRBV5-1 and J is TRBJ2-6; a possible D gene is TRBD1 (5 bases). This CDR3 is built from 17 residues. Trimming pared 0 bases from V and 0 bases from J, leaving 10 bases between. CDR1 and CDR2 from the germline V gene are SGHRS and YFSETQ. The CDR3 coding sequence is TGCGCCAGCAGCTTGGCTCCCCAGGGCTCTGGGGCCAACGTCCTGACTTTA. Protein sequence: CASSLAPQGSGANVLTL.

The rearrangement joins TRBV20-1 to TRBJ2-3; tentative D call: TRBD2 (7 bases). CDR3 length equals 15 residues. Looked up from germline, CDR1 is DFQATT and CDR2 is SNEGSKA (reference sequence). V gave up 6 bases and J gave up 3 bases, with 19 bases separating them. CDR3 loop: CSAGRRERGTDTQYF. Here the CDR3 DNA reads TGCAGTGCCGGGAGGCGGGAGAGGGGGACAGATACGCAGTATTTT.

The chain couples TRBV30 to TRBJ1-2, with unresolved D. The CDR3 has 14 residues. Germline V gene data show CDR1 as GTSNPN and CDR2 as SVGIG (reference sequence). V gave up 2 bases and J gave up 8 bases, with 18 bases separating them. The CDR3 nucleotides are TGTGCCTGGAGTCCTGGTATTGGGCTGGCGGGCTACACCTTC. This sequence encodes CAWSPGIGLAGYTF. The complete variable domain, with remaining parts taken from reference TRBV30 and TRBJ1-2, reads SQTIHQWPATLVQPVGSPLSLECTVEGTSNPNLYWYRQAAGRGLQLLFYSVGIGQISSEVPQNLSASRPQDRQFILSSKKLLLSDSGFYLCAWSPGIGLAGYTFGSGTRLTVV.